A single sample gave rise to the 21 T cell receptor beta chains below, sequenced in a study of blood T cell repertoires in COVID-19. TCRdb keeps only in-frame clones here, not all; method: immunoSEQ multiplex PCR. This sample carries 7,900 or so clones, under 85% of them seen once, and the ten largest clones take approximately 30%. Sequencing was done on a sample of peripheral blood. All receptors come from a human donor in a cohort sampled during active COVID-19.

This sequence joins TRBV6-5 and TRBJ1-5; 8 nucleotides match TRBD1. Trimming removed 4 bases from V and 4 bases from J; junction bases left unmatched: 9. Germline V gives CDR1 MNHEY, CDR2 SVGAGI. CDR3 size: 16 residues. The DNA for the CDR3 is TGTGCCAGCAGTTTCACTAACAGGGGGTTTAATCAGCCCCAGCATTTT. As protein: CASSFTNRGFNQPQHF.

This clone has only one observation. The chain employs TRBV9 and TRBJ2-5; D possibly corresponds to TRBD2 (5 bases). V was clipped by 0 bases and J by 3 bases, with 9 bases between them. The CDR3 covers 14 residues. In germline, CDR1 is SGDLS, CDR2 YYNGEE. CDR3 in DNA: TGTGCCAGCAGCGTAGCTGGGCGGGAAGAGACCCAGTACTTC. Protein sequence: CASSVAGREETQYF.

This clone was seen only a few times. The V call is TRBV4-2, the J call TRBJ2-7; the D gene is possibly TRBD2 (6 bases). Between the trimmed V and J ends, which lost 0 bases and 4 bases, there was a span of 10 bases. The CDR3 spans 14 residues. Germline CDR1 is LGHNA and CDR2 is YNFKEQ. The CDR3 region has the DNA TGTGCCAGCAGCCAAGATGGAGGGTCTTACGAGCAGTACTTC. This translates into CASSQDGGSYEQYF.

This chain connects TRBV14 to TRBJ1-6; 7 bases match TRBD1. This CDR3 contains 15 residues. V dropped 5 bases and J dropped 6; count of bases not matched to a gene: 7. CDR1 and CDR2 from the germline V gene are SGHDN and FVKESK. The CDR3, as DNA: TGTGCCAGCAGCAAGGCACAGGGGATTAATTCACCCCTCCACTTT. Encoded protein: CASSKAQGINSPLHF.

V and J are TRBV4-1 and TRBJ1-6; TRBD1 matches 7 bases. Trimming removed 6 bases from V and 8 bases from J; junction bases left unmatched: 4. CDR3 size: 13 residues. Germline CDR1 reads MGHRA; CDR2 reads YSYEKL. The CDR3 reads CASSSDRDSPLHF. CDR3 DNA sequence: TGCGCCAGCAGTAGTGACAGGGATTCACCCCTCCACTTT.

The chain employs TRBV19 and TRBJ1-2; D is possibly TRBD1 (6 bases). Trimming cost V 1 base and J 0 bases, with 18 bases left between them. Germline V CDR1 and CDR2: LNHDA, SQIVND (reference sequence). This CDR3 is built from 18 residues. Written as DNA, the CDR3 is TGTGCCAGTAGTATAGGTACAGGGCTTTTCGGAGCTAACTATGGCTACACCTTC. Translated: CASSIGTGLFGANYGYTF.

This sequence joins TRBV4-3 and TRBJ2-1; D may be TRBD2 (5 bases). Trimming cost V 4 bases and J 4 bases, with 20 bases left between them. Germline V gene lookup returns CDR1 LGHNA and CDR2 YSLEER. The CDR3 is made up of 17 amino acids. DNA of the CDR3: TGCGCCAGCAGCCCGGACCGGGGAGAGAAACCTTACAATGAGCAGTTCTTC. This gives the protein CASSPDRGEKPYNEQFF.

The chain recombines TRBV10-2 with TRBJ1-5; D is perhaps TRBD1 (5 bases). CDR3 length: 12 residues. V lost 2 bases to trimming and J lost 11 bases, with 10 bases between them. Per the germline V gene, CDR1 is WSHSY and CDR2 is SAAADI. CDR3 residues: CASSEAQGSQHF. DNA of the CDR3: TGCGCCAGCAGTGAGGCCCAGGGTTCCCAGCATTTT.

This chain connects TRBV9 to TRBJ1-2; no firm D call. V was clipped by 4 bases and J by 8 bases, with 9 bases between them. This CDR3 has 11 residues. CDR1 and CDR2 from the germline V gene are SGDLS and YYNGEE. The CDR3 sequence is CASSSRGGYTF. Here the CDR3 DNA reads TGTGCCAGCAGCTCCCGAGGAGGCTACACCTTC.

The chain uses TRBV5-1 and TRBJ1-6; TRBD1 matches 10 bases. The CDR3 length is 14 residues. The J segment lost 7 bases and the V segment lost 3 bases, leaving 1 base of the junction unmatched. CDR1 and CDR2 (germline): SGHRS, YFSETQ. The CDR3 DNA reads as TGCGCCAGCAGCTCGGGACAGGGGAATTCACCCCTCCACTTT. The encoded protein is CASSSGQGNSPLHF.

This chain uses TRBV5-1 with TRBJ2-2; D gene unclear. V was trimmed by 6 bases and J by 1 base, leaving 10 bases between them. CDR1 and CDR2 (germline): SGHRS, YFSETQ. The CDR3 is 14 amino acids. Written as DNA, the CDR3 is TGCGCCAGCATGAGGAGCGTGAACACCGGGGAGCTGTTTTTT. This encodes CASMRSVNTGELFF.

The chain's CDR3 is CASSGTSGGGSTDTQYF. Written as DNA, the CDR3 is TGTGCCAGTAGTGGGACTAGCGGGGGGGGTAGCACAGATACGCAGTATTTT. The rearrangement joins TRBV19 to TRBJ2-3; 16 positions agree with TRBD2. With V trimmed by 5 bases and J by 0 bases, 2 bases remained unmatched. The CDR3 contains 17 residues. Germline V lookup: CDR1 LNHDA, CDR2 SQIVND (reference sequence). Variable domain in full (rest from reference TRBV19 and TRBJ2-3): DGGITQSPKYLFRKEGQNVTLSCEQNLNHDAMYWYRQDPGQGLRLIYYSQIVNDFQKGDIAEGYSVSREKKESFPLTVTSAQKNPTAFYLCASSGTSGGGSTDTQYFGPGTRLTVL.

The chain joins TRBV18 to TRBJ2-5, with TRBD2 identical over 13 bases. Germline V gene lookup returns CDR1 KGHSH and CDR2 LQKENI. Losses at the gene ends were 3 bases for V and 3 bases for J; bases not matched to a gene: 13. There are 19 residues in the CDR3. Written as DNA, the CDR3 is TGTGCCAGCTCACCGCCACAAACTACCGGGACTAGCGGGGAAGAGACCCAGTACTTC. Amino acid sequence: CASSPPQTTGTSGEETQYF.

The genes are TRBV24-1 and TRBJ2-5; D is uncertain. Trimming cost V 2 bases and J 3 bases, with 9 bases left between them. Germline-derived CDR1 and CDR2 are KGHDR and SFDVKD. This CDR3 has 14 residues. CDR3 nucleotide sequence: TGTGCCACCAGTGATTCCCCGCAGGAAGAGACCCAGTACTTC. Residues: CATSDSPQEETQYF.

J is TRBJ2-1 and V is TRBV6-5; weak D call: TRBD1 (6 bases). The CDR3 contains 15 residues. Germline V CDR1 and CDR2: MNHEY, SVGAGI. V was shortened by 4 bases and J by 5 bases, with 15 bases between the two germline ends. This CDR3 is CASSSAGTPNNEQFF. DNA of the CDR3: TGTGCCAGCAGTTCCGCCGGGACACCTAACAATGAGCAGTTCTTC.

The V gene is TRBV11-2, the J gene TRBJ2-3, with D possibly matching TRBD2 (6 bases). In germline, CDR1 is SGHAT, CDR2 FQNNGV. The CDR3 consists of 17 residues. V was clipped by 5 bases and J by 1 base, with 19 bases between them. The CDR3 sequence is CASSPGLSNTGTDTQYF. The CDR3 DNA follows: TGTGCCAGCAGCCCGGGACTTTCTAACACCGGCACAGATACGCAGTATTTT. Full variable domain (remainder filled in from reference TRBV11-2 and TRBJ2-3): EAGVAQSPRYKIIEKRQSVAFWCNPISGHATLYWYQQILGQGPKLLIQFQNNGVVDDSQLPKDRFSAERLKGVDSTLKIQPAKLEDSAVYLCASSPGLSNTGTDTQYFGPGTRLTVL.

The V gene is TRBV2, the J gene TRBJ2-3; weak D call: TRBD2 (6 bases). Germline values: CDR1 SNHLY, CDR2 FYNNEI. This CDR3 comprises 16 residues. Trimming shortened V by 4 bases and J by 0 bases, and 14 bases separated the two germline ends. The CDR3 DNA is TGTGCCAGCAGTGTAACGGGAGCGACTAGCACAGATACGCAGTATTTT. It translates to CASSVTGATSTDTQYF.

The V gene is TRBV18, the J gene TRBJ2-3; D call uncertain. This CDR3 has 13 residues. Germline V gene sequence: CDR1 KGHSH, CDR2 LQKENI. Trimming stripped 3 bases from V and 3 bases from J, with 7 bases between. Here the CDR3 reads CASSPRRTDTQYF. CDR3 in DNA: TGTGCCAGCTCACCCCGTCGTACAGATACGCAGTATTTT.

The V and J genes are TRBV13 and TRBJ1-1; 11 bases agree with TRBD1. The CDR3 is 18 amino acids. Per the germline V gene, CDR1 is PRHDT and CDR2 is FYEKMQ (reference sequence). V lost 3 bases to trimming and J lost 2 bases; unmatched junction nucleotides: 11. This chain's CDR3 is CASSFSRTGGARNTEAFF. The CDR3 coding sequence is TGTGCCAGCAGCTTCTCCAGGACAGGGGGCGCGAGAAACACTGAAGCTTTCTTT.

The chain carries TRBV7-2 and TRBJ2-1, with 8 nucleotides matching TRBD1. V trimming: 4 bases; J trimming: 3 bases; junction bases outside the gene matches: 2. Germline values: CDR1 SGHTA, CDR2 FQGNSA. The CDR3 is 14 amino acids. The CDR3 spells CASSSGQGYNEQFF. As DNA, the CDR3 is TGTGCCAGCAGCTCCGGACAGGGCTACAATGAGCAGTTCTTC.

The chain has TRBV4-1 and TRBJ1-2; D possibly corresponds to TRBD1 (6 bases). V was shortened by 3 bases and J by 7 bases, with 15 bases between the two germline ends. The CDR3 sequence is 14 residues long. In germline, CDR1 is MGHRA, CDR2 YSYEKL. CDR3 sequence: CASSHPTGSIGYTF. CDR3 DNA sequence: TGCGCCAGCAGCCATCCCACAGGGAGTATTGGCTACACCTTC.